A single sample gave rise to the 31 T cell receptor beta chains below, sequenced in a study of blood T cells in healthy people across ages. The use of a sample-barcoded 5' primer and a J-beta primer mix characterized a second PCR of roughly 6 to 11 cycles. TCRdb called the 5' RACE reads again in MiXCR, with one record for every CDR3 protein. The sample carries under 1 million distinct CDR3 sequences, 44% recorded once. The sample comprised blood. These receptors were collected from a man in his fifties or sixties in good health.

Regarding this clonotype: A much larger clone sits a single nucleotide away, making a read error possible. The genes are TRBV12-3 or TRBV12-4 and TRBJ1-5; TRBD1 matches at 7 bases. The V segment lost 5 bases and the J segment 3 bases; nucleotides outside the gene matches: 4. The CDR3 length is 14 residues. CDR3 nucleotides: TGTGCCAGCAGTGCACAGGGGACCAATCAGCCCCAGCATTTT. Translating it yields CASSAQGTNQPQHF.

This clonotype turned up a few times. This chain connects TRBV5-6 to TRBJ2-7; 7 bases agree with TRBD1. Germline CDR1 and CDR2: SGHDT and YYEEEE. The J segment lost 3 bases and the V segment lost 4 bases, leaving 7 bases of the junction unmatched. The CDR3 has 14 residues. CDR3 bases: TGTGCCAGCAGCATAAGACAGGGTTTCTACGAGCAGTACTTC. It is translated as CASSIRQGFYEQYF.

The chain joins TRBV21-1 to TRBJ2-3; TRBD1 is the table's D call and was not checked against the DNA. TRBV21-1 is termed a pseudogene. The CDR3 length is 12 residues. CDR3 coding DNA: TGTGCCAGCAGCAGGGCGGCAGATACGCAGTATTTT. Its protein product is CASSRAADTQYF.

The rearrangement links TRBV11-3 to TRBJ2-3; possibly TRBD2 for D (7 bases). CDR1 is SGHNT, CDR2 YENEEA, per germline. Between the trimmed V and J ends, which lost 3 bases and 5 bases, there was a span of 21 bases. The CDR3 has 17 residues. The CDR3 loop is CASSFFEAGASGDTQYF. The CDR3 DNA sequence: TGTGCCAGCAGCTTTTTCGAGGCGGGGGCCTCGGGAGATACGCAGTATTTT.

This clonotype has just a few counts. The junction and the germline gene differ at one end; a read error may be behind it. Here the CDR3 reads CASSLDLYNEQYF. In DNA form, the CDR3 reads TGTGCTAGCAGCTTAGACTTATACAATGAGCAGTACTTC. The gene calls are TRBV7-7 and TRBJ2-7; no definite D call. Germline loops: CDR1 SSHAT, CDR2 FNYEAQ (reference sequence). The CDR3 is made up of 13 amino acids.

The chain has TRBV6-2 or TRBV6-3 and TRBJ2-2; possible D gene TRBD1, 5 bases. Germline CDR1 is MNHEY and CDR2 is SVGEGT. This CDR3 spans 14 amino acids. V was trimmed by 2 bases and J by 4 bases, leaving 8 bases between them. The CDR3 sequence: CASSYGASTGELFF. CDR3 in DNA: TGTGCCAGCAGTTACGGGGCCAGCACCGGGGAGCTGTTTTTT.

This clonotype has more than one count but fewer than ten. The CDR3 sequence is CAIKEQGSSYEQYF. CDR3 DNA sequence: TGTGCCATCAAAGAACAGGGGAGCTCCTACGAGCAGTACTTC. The V call is TRBV10-3, the J call TRBJ2-7; 7 nucleotides match TRBD1. V was pared by 7 bases and J by 0 bases, with 6 bases of the junction left unmatched. This CDR3 contains 14 residues. Germline CDR1 is ENHRY and CDR2 is SYGVKD.

The chain has TRBV4-3 and TRBJ2-7, with 7 nucleotides matching TRBD1. Trimming cost V 0 bases and J 7 bases; bases outside gene matches: 9. The CDR3 length is 15 residues. Germline-derived CDR1 and CDR2 are LGHNA and YSLEER. CDR3 protein: CASSQDQGGHNEQYF. CDR3 DNA: TGCGCCAGCAGCCAAGACCAAGGGGGCCACAATGAGCAGTACTTC.

This chain links TRBV2 with TRBJ1-1; D is unclear. The CDR3 loop spans 17 amino acids. Germline assignment: CDR1 SNHLY and CDR2 FYNNEI. V was pared by 4 bases and J by 2 bases, with 20 bases between. DNA for the CDR3: TGTGCCAGCAGTGGTCTCCGGATAACGCAGGACAACACTGAAGCTTTCTTT. Its protein is CASSGLRITQDNTEAFF.

Ten or more counts support this clonotype. The CDR3 loop is CASSMGPYGYTF. As DNA, the CDR3 is TGTGCCAGCAGCATGGGACCCTATGGCTACACCTTC. The rearrangement links TRBV5-6 to TRBJ1-2; tentatively, D is TRBD1 (5 bases). The V gene lost 4 bases and the J gene lost 4 bases, with 8 bases spanning the gap. Germline assignment: CDR1 SGHDT and CDR2 YYEEEE. This CDR3 comprises 12 residues.

The V call is TRBV2, the J call TRBJ2-1; weak D call: TRBD1 (5 bases). The J call may be mistaken, given a closer DNA end match to TRBJ2-7. CDR3 size: 14 residues. Looked up from germline, CDR1 is SNHLY and CDR2 is FYNNEI. The CDR3 spells CASSEGGNYNEQYF. In DNA, the CDR3 is TGTGCCAGCAGTGAAGGGGGCAACTACAATGAGCAGTACTTC.

Concerning this clonotype itself: The junction differs from germline at one of its ends, possibly a read error. The CDR3 nucleotides read TGCGCCAGCAGCATCTCGACAGGGACCTACAATGGGCAGTTCTTC. Residues: CASSISTGTYNGQFF. The chain has TRBV5-1 and TRBJ2-1; TRBD1 agrees at 7 bases. Germline-derived CDR1 and CDR2 are SGHRS and YFSETQ. The CDR3 extends over 15 amino acids.

This clonotype has only a few counts. V usage is TRBV4-3 and J usage is TRBJ2-5, with 9 bases aligning to TRBD2. The J call is in doubt because the DNA end fits TRBJ2-7 better. The CDR3 has 16 amino acids. Germline V gene data show CDR1 as LGHNA and CDR2 as YSLEER. The CDR3 bases are TGCGCCAGCAGCCAAGGGCCTAGCGGGGCCATATACGAGCAGTACTTC. It codes for CASSQGPSGAIYEQYF.

The table lists this clonotype with many counts. V usage is TRBV11-2 and J usage is TRBJ2-7, with TRBD1 matching 7 bases. The J segment lost 0 bases and the V segment lost 5 bases, leaving 4 bases of the junction unmatched. CDR1 and CDR2 (germline): SGHAT, FQNNGV. The CDR3 consists of 14 residues. The CDR3 is CASSPGQASYEQYF. The CDR3 DNA reads TGTGCCAGCAGCCCAGGACAGGCCTCCTACGAGCAGTACTTC. The whole variable domain, remainder taken from reference TRBV11-2 and TRBJ2-7, is EAGVAQSPRYKIIEKRQSVAFWCNPISGHATLYWYQQILGQGPKLLIQFQNNGVVDDSQLPKDRFSAERLKGVDSTLKIQPAKLEDSAVYLCASSPGQASYEQYFGPGTRLTVT.

The V and J genes are TRBV20-1 and TRBJ2-3; D might be TRBD2 (6 bases). Trimming left V 6 bases short and J 7 bases short, with 17 bases between. Germline values: CDR1 DFQATT, CDR2 SNEGSKA (reference sequence). CDR3 length equals 13 residues. Written as DNA, the CDR3 is TGCAGTGCCACCCGCCTAGGAGGGAATACGCAGTATTTT. Translating it yields CSATRLGGNTQYF.

The V call is TRBV29-1, the J call TRBJ1-1; tentative D call: TRBD1 (5 bases). The ends were cut back, 2 bases at V and 6 bases at J, with 16 bases in the middle. CDR1 SQVTM and CDR2 ANQGSEA come from the germline V gene. This CDR3 comprises 14 residues. The CDR3: CSVEKGAGLAEAFF. CDR3 DNA sequence: TGCAGCGTTGAAAAGGGAGCAGGGCTCGCTGAAGCTTTCTTT. The complete variable domain, with remaining parts taken from reference TRBV29-1 and TRBJ1-1, reads SAVISQKPSRDICQRGTSLTIQCQVDSQVTMMFWYRQQPGQSLTLIATANQGSEATYESGFVIDKFPISRPNLTFSTLTVSNMSPEDSSIYLCSVEKGAGLAEAFFGQGTRLTVV.

This clonotype was detected many times. V gene TRBV7-2 combines with J gene TRBJ2-1, with D maybe TRBD2 (5 bases). Trimming cost V 9 bases and J 9 bases, with 18 bases left between them. Germline CDR1 SGHTA, CDR2 FQGNSA. CDR3 length equals 13 residues. DNA for the CDR3: TGTGCCAGTACCCTTGCCGGGGTGGGTGAGCAGTTCTTC. It translates to CASTLAGVGEQFF. Full variable domain (remainder filled in from reference TRBV7-2 and TRBJ2-1): GAGVSQSPSNKVTEKGKDVELRCDPISGHTALYWYRQSLGQGLEFLIYFQGNSAPDKSGLPSDRFSAERTGGSVSTLTIQRTQQEDSAVYLCASTLAGVGEQFFGPGTRLTVL.

The gene calls are TRBV11-3 and TRBJ1-2; tentatively, D is TRBD1 (5 bases). The CDR3 totals 14 residues. Trimming shortened V by 6 bases and J by 3 bases, and 14 bases separated the two germline ends. The germline V gene has CDR1 SGHNT and CDR2 YENEEA. CDR3 residues: CASSPGGVDYGYTF. The CDR3 nucleotides read TGTGCCAGCAGTCCCGGGGGAGTGGACTATGGCTACACCTTC. Full variable domain (rest looked up from reference TRBV11-3 and TRBJ1-2): EAGVVQSPRYKIIEKKQPVAFWCNPISGHNTLYWYLQNLGQGPELLIRYENEEAVDDSQLPKDRFSAERLKGVDSTLKIQPAELGDSAVYLCASSPGGVDYGYTFGSGTRLTVV.

This clonotype was seen only a few times. The chain employs TRBV7-2 and TRBJ2-5; no reliable D call. Germline V gene data show CDR1 as SGHTA and CDR2 as FQGNSA. The length of the CDR3 is 15 residues. V lost 4 bases to trimming and J lost 5 bases, with 17 bases between them. The CDR3 bases are TGTGCCAGCAGCTGGCGAGGTTCTGGCCCTGAGACCCAGTACTTC. It codes for CASSWRGSGPETQYF.

This clonotype has a handful of counts. J is TRBJ2-7 and V is TRBV18; D may be TRBD2 (5 bases). V was cut by 8 bases and J by 2 bases, with 13 bases left in between. This CDR3 region has 13 residues. Germline-derived CDR1 and CDR2 are KGHSH and LQKENI. CDR3 sequence: CASRGEGAYEQYF. Written as DNA, the CDR3 is TGTGCCAGCCGGGGTGAGGGAGCCTACGAGCAGTACTTC.

This clonotype occurred a few times. The V call is TRBV10-3, the J call TRBJ2-7; 10 bases agree with TRBD2. Judging by the DNA end, TRBJ2-5 fits better; the J call may be wrong. The length of the CDR3 is 14 residues. The germline CDR1 and CDR2 sequences are ENHRY and SYGVKD. This chain's CDR3 is CAISASGGMETQYF. The DNA of the CDR3 is TGTGCCATCAGTGCTAGCGGGGGTATGGAGACCCAGTACTTC.

This clonotype showed up just once. The chain employs TRBV6-1 and TRBJ2-6, with 8 bases identical to TRBD1. The J segment lost 0 bases and the V segment lost 7 bases, leaving 11 bases of the junction unmatched. The germline gives CDR1 MNHNS, CDR2 SASEGT. The CDR3 sequence is 18 residues long. The CDR3 coding sequence is TGTGCCAGCACTAAAAGGACAGGGCTTTACTCTGGGGCCAACGTCCTGACTTTC. It codes for CASTKRTGLYSGANVLTF.

The chain joins TRBV20-1 to TRBJ2-1; 10 bases line up with TRBD2. In germline, CDR1 is DFQATT, CDR2 SNEGSKA (reference sequence). This CDR3 comprises 14 residues. J gave up 8 bases and V 5 bases, and 9 bases lay outside the gene matches. In DNA form, the CDR3 reads TGCAGTGCTGAGGGACTAGCGCCCGTCGATGAGCAGTTCTTC. It translates to CSAEGLAPVDEQFF.

The rearrangement uses TRBV7-2 and TRBJ1-6; possibly TRBD1 for D (5 bases). This CDR3 region has 17 residues. From germline, CDR1 is SGHTA and CDR2 FQGNSA. Trimming removed 3 bases at V and 0 bases at J, with 12 bases between. The CDR3 loop is CASSFHGTTSYNSPLHF. Written as DNA, the CDR3 is TGTGCCAGCAGCTTCCATGGGACGACCTCCTATAATTCACCCCTCCACTTT. Full variable domain (outside the CDR3, taken from reference TRBV7-2 and TRBJ1-6): GAGVSQSPSNKVTEKGKDVELRCDPISGHTALYWYRQSLGQGLEFLIYFQGNSAPDKSGLPSDRFSAERTGGSVSTLTIQRTQQEDSAVYLCASSFHGTTSYNSPLHFGNGTRLTVT.

This clonotype was detected only once. Germline and junction disagree at one end, which may indicate a read error. V gene TRBV12-3 or TRBV12-4 combines with J gene TRBJ1-5; 8 nucleotides line up with TRBD1. The CDR3 consists of 16 residues. CDR3 DNA: TGTGCCAGCAGTTTACAGGGGGCCTTTAGCAATCACCCCCAGCATTTT. Its translation is CASSLQGAFSNHPQHF.

Note on this clonotype: At one end the junction does not follow the germline gene, possibly because of a read error. For the CDR3, the DNA is TGTGTCAGCAGCCCCCGTCCCGGGACAGACCAAGAGACCCAGTACTTC. It is translated as CVSSPRPGTDQETQYF. The V call is TRBV7-9, the J call TRBJ2-5, with TRBD1 matching 7 bases. The CDR3 runs 16 residues. Germline CDR1 is SEHNR and CDR2 is FQNEAQ (reference sequence).

V usage is TRBV5-6 and J usage is TRBJ1-1; no definite D call. Germline V CDR1 and CDR2: SGHDT, YYEEEE. The CDR3 runs to 14 residues. Trimming took off 0 bases at V and 2 bases at J, with 8 bases between the two ends. CDR3 residues: CASSLGMSNTEAFF. CDR3 DNA sequence: TGTGCCAGCAGCTTGGGTATGTCTAACACTGAAGCTTTCTTT.

The chain has TRBV12-3 or TRBV12-4 and TRBJ2-7, with 7 positions matching TRBD2. The V and J ends lost 6 bases and 1 base, in that order; junction bases with no gene match: 9. The CDR3 has 15 amino acids. CDR3 bases: TGTGCCAGCAGCCCGGGGGGTAGGGGTTCCTACGAGCAGTACTTC. Translated, it gives CASSPGGRGSYEQYF.

This clonotype showed up just a few times. The chain uses TRBV6-1 and TRBJ2-6; TRBD1 is a possible D gene (6 bases). V lost 6 bases and J lost 0, with 12 bases in between. The CDR3 runs to 16 residues. The V gene's germline CDR1 is MNHNS and CDR2 SASEGT. Here the CDR3 reads CASRRTDSSGANVLTF. The CDR3 nucleotides read TGTGCCAGCAGGAGGACAGACAGCTCTGGGGCCAACGTCCTGACTTTC.

The rearrangement joins TRBV7-2 to TRBJ1-2; 7 bases agree with TRBD1. Germline V CDR1 and CDR2: SGHTA, FQGNSA. The CDR3 has 15 residues. V shed 3 bases, J shed 8 bases, and the junction held 12 bases outside the gene matches. The CDR3 DNA follows: TGTGCCAGCAGCTTGGGGGGGACAGAGATCGGGGGCTACACCTTC. It translates to CASSLGGTEIGGYTF.

This clonotype was counted at least ten times. The V gene is TRBV12-3 or TRBV12-4, the J gene TRBJ1-5, with 7 bases aligning to TRBD1. The CDR3 consists of 14 residues. V dropped 4 bases and J dropped 3; count of bases not matched to a gene: 3. CDR3 nucleotide sequence: TGTGCCAGCAGTTCACAGGGGACCAATCAGCCCCAGCATTTT. This sequence encodes CASSSQGTNQPQHF.